The sequence of this T cell receptor (beta chain) was determined in a study of cytomegalovirus exposure and HLA in healthy donors (TCRdb year 2017). A note on the overall study: The 700 or so repertoires of the first cohort and the 95 to 150 validation repertoires were produced on the same platform, according to a later analysis. Besides the first cohort of roughly 700 subjects, a separate validation cohort made up of 90 to 150 different subjects was used. High-throughput TCR immunosequencing, statistical association of individual TCRs with disease status, and machine learning were combined to predict cytomegalovirus infection status. The aim of the study was to test whether cataloging public T cell receptors could identify signatures of past pathogen exposure.

The donors were included in the validation cohort of some 120 subjects, a group kept apart from the approximately 650-subject first cohort. General conclusions and limits of the study: A total of fewer than 200 TCR beta chains were listed by the study as associated with cytomegalovirus. In vitro tests confirmed that a few of the cytomegalovirus-associated TCR beta chains recognize cytomegalovirus antigens. A later analysis lacked HLA typing for the validation cohort, so it scored co-occurrence in that cohort across all 110 or so repertoires. The classifier was reported to diagnose cytomegalovirus status with high specificity and sensitivity in both the original cohort and the validation cohort. The authors suggested that the approach could potentially be generalized to other disease states and immunological phenotypes. Most TCR sequences were seen in very few donors, while some public TCRs were found in many individuals. Subsequent analysis determined that TCRs grouped into clusters in the first cohort also showed a tendency toward co-occurrence across the 130 or so validation repertoires, and approximately 94% of cluster scores exceeded 0.

Receptor libraries were prepared by the immunoSEQ multiplex PCR assay. On the authors' methods: To diagnose cytomegalovirus status from the catalog of TCR beta chain sequences, a statistical classification framework was built. The immuneACCESS repertoire file appears here via TCRdb, limited to in-frame rearrangements. These files lack a portion of the clones; in checked studies, under half of the deficit traces to unresolved V genes, and the cause of the others is not known. D and trimming were read from the DNA, whereas the V and J calls and clone size are those reported in that table. In all, the sample holds some 44,000 clones, and approximately 90% of those were seen once. The ten largest account for roughly 5.2% of the sample. V gives up 2 bases and J gives up 1 base, and the segment between their germline ends measures 6 bases. Looking up the germline V gene yields CDR1 ENHRY and CDR2 SYGVKD. Inclusive of the bounding cysteine and phenylalanine, the CDR3 is 15 residues long. Here the CDR3 DNA is all that survives: 45 bases in frame from base 1.

On this clone: What antigen it recognizes has not been identified. No much larger clone exists at a distance of one base, and base qualities are not known.

The TCR comes from a young man in good health and CMV-seronegative. The chain uses TRBV10-3 and TRBJ2-6, with the D gene not clear enough to name. Sequencing was done on a sample of PBMCs. The nucleotides read TGTGCCATCAGTGAGACGGTTTCTGGGGCCAACGTCCTGACTTTC. Its protein product is CAISETVSGANVLTF.